The TCR beta chain under discussion was sequenced for a study of immune cell composition in non-small cell lung cancer. Overall study results and limits: Dominant in vivo tumour-associated clones were not shown to share tumour-reactive sequences. Tumour TCR-beta clonality showed no significant link to smoking pack-years. Squamous carcinomas (approximately 75%) more often had tumour-associated clones >0.5% than adenocarcinomas (roughly 35%).

This clone appeared a single time. Its antigen is undetermined. Generated by immunoSEQ multiplex PCR, the TCRdb table keeps only in-frame clones and is missing some. The sample holds approximately 700 clones, around 72% seen once. With 4 bases clipped from V and 0 bases from J, the junction kept 10 bases outside the gene matches. The germline CDR1 and CDR2 sequences are MNHNS and SASEGT. CDR3 size: 18 residues. Normal lung was taken at the farthest possible site, at least 3 cm from tumour. Genomic DNA came from frozen unsorted single-cell suspensions. Specimen: non-adjacent lung tissue. The TCR originated in a human donor with non-small cell lung cancer. The chain links TRBV6-1 to TRBJ2-2, with 8 bases identical to TRBD2. CDR3 protein: CASSGRGEQGPNTGELFF. For the CDR3, the DNA is TGTGCCAGCAGTGGGCGGGGGGAACAGGGTCCGAACACCGGGGAGCTGTTTTTT.